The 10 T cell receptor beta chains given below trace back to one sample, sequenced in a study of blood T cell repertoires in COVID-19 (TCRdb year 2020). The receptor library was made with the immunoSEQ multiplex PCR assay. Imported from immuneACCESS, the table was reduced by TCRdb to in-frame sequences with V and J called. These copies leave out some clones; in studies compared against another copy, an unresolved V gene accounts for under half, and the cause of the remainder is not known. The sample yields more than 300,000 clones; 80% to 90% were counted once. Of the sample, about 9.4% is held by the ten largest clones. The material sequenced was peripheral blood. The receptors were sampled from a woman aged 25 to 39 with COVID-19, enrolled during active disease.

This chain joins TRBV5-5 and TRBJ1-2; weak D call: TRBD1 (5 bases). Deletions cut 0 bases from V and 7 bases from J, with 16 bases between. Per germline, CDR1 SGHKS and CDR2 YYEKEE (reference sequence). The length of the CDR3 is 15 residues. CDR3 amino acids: CASSLGGGRASGYTF. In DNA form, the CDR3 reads TGTGCCAGCAGCTTGGGCGGGGGAAGAGCGTCTGGCTACACCTTC.

The CDR3 DNA follows: TGTGCCAGCAGCTTGGCCGGACAGGGGGCCATCACCGGGGAGCTGTTTTTT. This gives the protein CASSLAGQGAITGELFF. The chain is built from TRBV5-4 and TRBJ2-2, with 11 bases lining up with TRBD1. Germline lookup yields CDR1 SGHNT and CDR2 YYREEE (reference sequence). The V and J ends lost 0 bases and 4 bases, in that order; junction bases with no gene match: 5. The CDR3 totals 17 residues.

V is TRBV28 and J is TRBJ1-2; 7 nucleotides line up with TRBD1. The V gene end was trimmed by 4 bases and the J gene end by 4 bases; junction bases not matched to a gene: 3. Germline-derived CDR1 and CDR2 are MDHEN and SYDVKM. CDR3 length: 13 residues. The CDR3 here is CASSWGQFYGYTF. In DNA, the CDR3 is TGTGCCAGCAGTTGGGGACAGTTCTATGGCTACACCTTC.

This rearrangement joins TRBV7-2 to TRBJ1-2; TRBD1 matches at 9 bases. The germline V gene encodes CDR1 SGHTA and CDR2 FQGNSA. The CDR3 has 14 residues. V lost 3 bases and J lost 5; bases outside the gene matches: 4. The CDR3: CASSFQTGGYGYTF. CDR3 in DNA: TGTGCCAGCAGCTTTCAGACAGGGGGGTATGGCTACACCTTC.

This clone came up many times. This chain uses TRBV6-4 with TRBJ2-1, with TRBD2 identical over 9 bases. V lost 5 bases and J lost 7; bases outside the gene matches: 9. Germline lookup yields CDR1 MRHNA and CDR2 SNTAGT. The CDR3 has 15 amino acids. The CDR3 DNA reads TGTGCCAGCAGTTCTAAGGCGGGAGGGGGTAATGAGCAGTTCTTC. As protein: CASSSKAGGGNEQFF.

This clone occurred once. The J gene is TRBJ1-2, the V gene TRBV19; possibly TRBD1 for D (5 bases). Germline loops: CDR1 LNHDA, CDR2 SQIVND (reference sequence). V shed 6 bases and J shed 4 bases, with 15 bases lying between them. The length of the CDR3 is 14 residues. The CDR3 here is CASRAGGESYGYTF. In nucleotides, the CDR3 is TGTGCCAGTAGGGCTGGAGGGGAGAGCTATGGCTACACCTTC.

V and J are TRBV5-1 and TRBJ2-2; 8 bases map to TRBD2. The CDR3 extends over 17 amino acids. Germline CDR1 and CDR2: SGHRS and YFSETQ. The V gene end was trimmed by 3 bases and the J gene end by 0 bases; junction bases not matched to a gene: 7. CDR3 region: CASSSTSGAANTGELFF. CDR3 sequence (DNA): TGCGCCAGCAGCTCTACTAGCGGAGCCGCGAACACCGGGGAGCTGTTTTTT.

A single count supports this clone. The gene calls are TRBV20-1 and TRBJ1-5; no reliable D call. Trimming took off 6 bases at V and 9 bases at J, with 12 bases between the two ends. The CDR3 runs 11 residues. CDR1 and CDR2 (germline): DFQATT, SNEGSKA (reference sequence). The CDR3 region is CSAGKEWPQHF. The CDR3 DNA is TGCAGTGCCGGAAAGGAGTGGCCCCAGCATTTT.

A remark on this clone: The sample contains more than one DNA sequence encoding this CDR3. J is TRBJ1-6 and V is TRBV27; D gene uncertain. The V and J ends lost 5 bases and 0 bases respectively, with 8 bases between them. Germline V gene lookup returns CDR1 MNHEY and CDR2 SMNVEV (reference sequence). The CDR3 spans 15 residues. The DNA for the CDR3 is TGTGCCAGCAGTCGGGATAGCTCCTATAATTCACCCCTCCACTTT. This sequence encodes CASSRDSSYNSPLHF.

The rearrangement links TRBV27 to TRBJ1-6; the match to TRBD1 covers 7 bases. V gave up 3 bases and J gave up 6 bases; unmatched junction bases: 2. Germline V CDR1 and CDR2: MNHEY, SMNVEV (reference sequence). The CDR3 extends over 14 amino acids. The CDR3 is CASSLNRGNSPLHF. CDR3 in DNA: TGTGCCAGCAGTTTGAACAGGGGTAATTCACCCCTCCACTTT.